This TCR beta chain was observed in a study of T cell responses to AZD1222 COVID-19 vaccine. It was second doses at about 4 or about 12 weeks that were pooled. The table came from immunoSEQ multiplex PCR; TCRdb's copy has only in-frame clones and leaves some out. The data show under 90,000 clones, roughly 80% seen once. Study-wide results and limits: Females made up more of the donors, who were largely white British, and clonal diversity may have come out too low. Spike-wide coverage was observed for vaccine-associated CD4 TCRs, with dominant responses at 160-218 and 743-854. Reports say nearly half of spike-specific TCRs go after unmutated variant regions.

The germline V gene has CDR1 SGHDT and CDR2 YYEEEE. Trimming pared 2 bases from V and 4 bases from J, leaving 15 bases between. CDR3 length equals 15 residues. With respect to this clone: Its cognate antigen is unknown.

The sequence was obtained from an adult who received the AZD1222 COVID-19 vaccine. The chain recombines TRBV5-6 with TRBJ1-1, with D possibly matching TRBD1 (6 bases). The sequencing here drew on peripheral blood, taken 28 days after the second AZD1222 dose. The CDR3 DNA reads TGTGCCAGCAGCTTTGGTGGCAGGGGAGGCACTGAAGCTTTCTTT. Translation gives CASSFGGRGGTEAFF.